This T cell receptor beta chain was identified during a study of T cells in Graves' hyperthyroidism and ophthalmopathy. The study, taken as a whole, reports: Stable hyperthyroidism was separated from ophthalmopathy by a model based on 13 V-J features. Most clonotypes that expanded in the thyroid above 0.001 also showed up in blood.

V lost 5 bases and J lost 10; bases outside the gene matches: 10. The CDR3 totals 14 residues. The V gene's germline CDR1 is MNHEY and CDR2 SMNVEV (reference sequence). This clonotype came up many times. Its antigen is still unknown. Amplification targeted TCR beta CDR3 regions from RNA transcripts. The HTBI primer set was used in a first-round RT-PCR of the TCR CDR3. Using its own MiXCR run on the multiplex PCR reads, TCRdb lists one record per CDR3 protein. The sample lists some 770,000 distinct CDR3 sequences; roughly 15% were seen once. The diagnostic basis comprised clinical symptoms, serum thyroxine and TRAb, thyroid ultrasound and orbital computed tomography. PBMCs were collected from an approximately 9.4 ml volume of fresh peripheral blood.

The sequencing input was blood. The sequence came from a man aged 18 to 30 with Graves' hyperthyroidism. The V gene is TRBV27, the J gene TRBJ2-1; 8 bases fit TRBD2. In DNA, the CDR3 is TGTGCCAGCAGTGAAGCCGGGACTAGAGGGGAGCAGTTCTTC. Translation: CASSEAGTRGEQFF.